This TCR beta chain is from a study of shared clonotypes between healthy human individuals. The wider study: Aged 18 to 49, the donors were a couple of women and a few men.

Profiled with immunoSEQ multiplex PCR; TCRdb holds only in-frame clones, not every one. The sample lists around 2.1 million clones, 90% to 97% occurring once. V lost 6 bases and J lost 1; bases outside the gene matches: 5. Germline CDR1 and CDR2: SGHTA and FQGNSA. The CDR3 is made up of 14 amino acids. Only Caucasian adults living in Nashville, Tennessee made up the donor group. This receptor was taken from a man aged 18 to 29 in good health. The sample was naive CD4+ T cells sorted from blood. As to subset: CD45RA+ positively selected. The chain uses TRBV7-2 and TRBJ1-1, with 7 bases identical to TRBD1. CDR3 in amino acids: CASRAGTANTEAFF. The CDR3 DNA reads as TGTGCCAGCAGAGCCGGGACAGCGAACACTGAAGCTTTCTTT. The variable domain in full, completed from reference TRBV7-2 and TRBJ1-1, reads GAGVSQSPSNKVTEKGKDVELRCDPISGHTALYWYRQSLGQGLEFLIYFQGNSAPDKSGLPSDRFSAERTGGSVSTLTIQRTQQEDSAVYLCASRAGTANTEAFFGQGTRLTVV.